A selection of T cell receptor beta chains follows, all from one sample in a study of blood T cell repertoires in COVID-19. Sequenced by immunoSEQ multiplex PCR; TCRdb stores in-frame clones only, minus some. Here the sample spans 310,000 or so clones, approximately 91% being singletons. Sequencing input: PBMCs or T cells enriched from blood (not recorded which). These receptors were collected from a woman in her 40s who had recovered from COVID-19. CDR3s include the opening cysteine and the closing phenylalanine or tryptophan.

v_call cdr3_aa
TRBV5-6 CASSPFSFFGLAEDHYF
TRBV11-2 CASSLADIEQYF
TRBV5-1 CASSLVASGAYEQYF
TRBV5-4 CASSLGGKSSYEQYF
TRBV7-6 CASSPSAGVSEQYF
TRBV5-1 CASSSLGQGGNEKLFF
TRBV7-9 CASNMAGANEKLFF
TRBV10-3 CAISEQGRGTEAFF
TRBV19 CASSPRGDAGANVLTF
TRBV5-1 CASSLAGTSGANEQFF
TRBV11-2 CASSRLPGNTDTQYF
TRBV5-1 CASSAGQGDEQYF
TRBV9 CASSVDGTGGTDTQYF
TRBV10-3 CAIRGTPVYGYTF
TRBV12-5 CASGHQGDEQFF